This T cell receptor (beta chain) is drawn from a study of shared clonotypes between healthy human individuals (TCRdb year 2020). At the level of the whole study: A few men and a couple of women, aged 18 to 49 years, made up the cohort. Per donor, three plates each were used for CD4 naive and CD4 memory, two for CD8 naive, and one for CD8 memory. To estimate repertoire size and how much clonotype sharing occurs between individuals, the study deeply sequenced the blood TCR repertoires of five healthy adults. To increase sequencing depth and limit assay-specific biases, TCR repertoire library preparation and sequencing were carried out by different laboratories using diverse techniques. Per donor, leukapheresis produced somewhere between about 0.8 and 9 billion PBMCs.

Comments on this clone: Its antigen remains unidentified. The sample holds no much larger clone one base away, and base qualities are not on file.

Healthy HIV-negative adults with no recently reported acute infections or vaccinations were included as donors. Every donor was a Caucasian adult living in Nashville, Tennessee, USA. Magnetic negative selection was used to enrich CD4+ T cells, after which naive cells were positively selected on CD45RA and the negative fraction became the memory subset. After blood collection by leukapheresis, PBMCs were isolated using Ficoll-Histopaque density gradient centrifugation and then cryopreserved in the vapor phase of liquid nitrogen. Purity and quantity of every magnetically sorted T cell population were checked by analytical flow cytometry. Each sorted fraction had its genomic DNA isolated and then quantified by UV absorbance on a Nanodrop 2000c. Study-wide findings and limitations: Pairwise subsampling led to the expectation that sequencing depth would affect the degree of clonotype sharing among donors. Clonotypes shared by all four sorted-subset donors showed higher generation probabilities than non-shared clonotypes. Only blood was sampled, and tissue TCR repertoires likely differ from those in blood. Incomplete sequencing was indicated by rarefaction of sorted-subset datasets, despite the large sequencing depth. The small number of donors limited the genetic and exposure-history diversity represented. When a few donors were compared, the shared fraction of clonotypes was about 5% for naive CD4, approximately 3.5% for naive CD8, 2% to 2.5% for memory CD4, and around 0.37% for memory CD8. Larger estimated clonotype richness was generally found for naive subsets than for memory subsets.

The germline V gene (reference sequence) provides CDR1 SGHNT and CDR2 YYREEE. The CDR3 runs 17 residues from the cysteine to the phenylalanine. This entry keeps only the CDR3 DNA: 51 bases, framed from base 1. V drops 0 bases and J drops 0 bases, leaving 13 bases in between. TCR CDR3 regions were amplified from genomic DNA by multiplex PCR using the deep immunoSEQ assay. Extracted genomic DNA from each cell subset was spread evenly across all wells of several immunoSEQ 96-well plates, with each plate serving as a replicate. For sorted subsets, 150 to 200 ng genomic DNA, equal to 30,000 to 35,000 T cell genomes, was loaded into each replicate PCR. Purified libraries were quantified with a Qubit 3.0 fluorometer, sized on a Bioanalyzer 2100, and re-quantified with the KAPA Library Quantification kit. Every immunoSEQ 96-well plate was sequenced on a separate single-read 150-cycle Illumina NextSeq 550 flow cell. Regarding the original processing steps: Because the immunoSEQ output held only junctional sequences and lacked quality scores, the filtering could not match the filtering applied to full-length reads. Sequences were annotated with PyIR, a Python wrapper for IgBLAST v1.9, and V/J genes and CDR3 were assigned using IMGT germline references. Reads were removed for weak V/J assignments (E-value above 1e-6), missing CDR3, stop codons, out-of-frame junctions, or ambiguous translated residues. V3J clonotypes were defined by identical inferred V gene, J gene, and CDR3 amino acid sequence. Percentage overlap between repertoires was computed as shared unique clonotypes divided by the size of the smaller repertoire. Repertoire richness was assessed with RTK rarefaction, the Chao1 estimator, and Recon v2.1 estimates of unobserved clonotypes. For all TCRbeta clonotypes obtained by the gDNA method from a few donors, generation probabilities were computed with OLGA. TCRdb re-hosts the immuneACCESS table, in-frame sequences only. Its copies lack some clones; in the studies checked, an unresolved V gene accounts for under half of them, and the cause for the rest is not known. The V and J calls and clone size come from that table; D and trimming were worked out from the DNA. For this sample there are about 1 million clones; about 80% appear just once. Of the sample, approximately 1.5% is held by the ten largest clones.

This TCR was sampled from a man younger than 35 in good health. This chain is built from TRBV5-4 and TRBJ1-3; the D gene is perhaps TRBD1, from 5 matching bases. The sample comprised memory CD4+ T cells sorted from blood. Read against the paper, the sample's cell subset or site label means: CD45RA-negative fraction. The base sequence is TGTGCCAGCAGCTTGGGGGGGACCGCAAGCTCTGGAAACACCATATATTTT. Translated, it gives CASSLGGTASSGNTIYF.